The 24 T cell receptor beta chains in this list originate from one sample, sequenced in a study of cytomegalovirus exposure and HLA in healthy donors. In the PCR, 60 Vbeta and 13 Jbeta primers were used. The protocol was immunoSEQ multiplex PCR, while the TCRdb copy is restricted to in-frame clones and leaves out a portion. The sample contains some 190,000 clones, about 80% of which appear only once. Sequences were obtained from PBMCs. All receptors come from a man aged 18 to 35 in good health and CMV-seronegative.

This chain connects TRBV19 to TRBJ1-5; no reliable D call. This CDR3 has 13 amino acids. The ends were cut back, 7 bases at V and 4 bases at J, with 11 bases in the middle. In germline, CDR1 is LNHDA, CDR2 SQIVND (reference sequence). The CDR3 DNA reads as TGTGCCAGTAACCTCGGTGGTAATCAGCCCCAGCATTTT. Protein product: CASNLGGNQPQHF.

This chain joins TRBV30 and TRBJ1-2; D is perhaps TRBD1 (6 bases). Trimming stripped 1 base from V and 8 bases from J, with 11 bases between. Germline CDR1 is GTSNPN and CDR2 is SVGIG (reference sequence). This CDR3 spans 12 amino acids. DNA for the CDR3: TGTGCCTGGAGTGCAGGGGTTGGGGGCTACACCTTC. Protein product: CAWSAGVGGYTF.

J is TRBJ2-5 and V is TRBV5-6; TRBD2 aligns across 8 bases. The J call is doubtful: the DNA matches TRBJ2-7 better. CDR3 length equals 15 residues. Germline lookup yields CDR1 SGHDT and CDR2 YYEEEE. The CDR3 loop is CASSFILAESYEQYF. The CDR3 DNA reads TGTGCCAGCAGCTTCATACTAGCGGAATCCTACGAGCAGTACTTC.

The chain links TRBV27 to TRBJ2-7, with TRBD2 identical over 8 bases. Germline-derived CDR1 and CDR2 are MNHEY and SMNVEV (reference sequence). The CDR3 is 16 residues long. J lost 1 base, V lost 2 bases, and 7 bases had no gene match. The CDR3 DNA sequence: TGTGCCAGCAGTTTAAGAGCGGGGGCAGATTCCTACGAGCAGTACTTC. Its translation is CASSLRAGADSYEQYF.

The rearrangement links TRBV27 to TRBJ2-5; D perhaps matches TRBD2 (6 bases). The CDR3 is 15 amino acids. Germline loops: CDR1 MNHEY, CDR2 SMNVEV (reference sequence). Trimming shortened V by 2 bases and J by 6 bases, and 16 bases separated the two germline ends. The CDR3 here is CASSLAQRGTQTQYF. The CDR3 nucleotides are TGTGCCAGCAGTTTAGCCCAACGGGGGACTCAGACCCAGTACTTC.

The chain recombines TRBV7-9 with TRBJ1-1, with 8 bases lining up with TRBD1. V shed 4 bases, J shed 5 bases, and the junction held 9 bases outside the gene matches. Germline CDR1 SEHNR, CDR2 FQNEAQ (reference sequence). The CDR3 is made up of 15 amino acids. The CDR3 spells CASSSGQGGETEAFF. CDR3 coding DNA: TGTGCCAGCAGCTCCGGACAGGGAGGAGAGACTGAAGCTTTCTTT.

This sequence joins TRBV6-1 and TRBJ2-2; 7 bases map to TRBD2. Germline lookup yields CDR1 MNHNS and CDR2 SASEGT. This CDR3 is built from 16 residues. Unmatched junction bases numbered 7, after V lost 3 bases and J lost 3 bases. The CDR3 DNA reads as TGTGCCAGCAGTGAGATTAGCGGGTCCTACACCGGGGAGCTGTTTTTT. Amino acids: CASSEISGSYTGELFF.

This clone showed up just a few times. V and J are TRBV6-6 and TRBJ2-6; 9 bases agree with TRBD1. This CDR3 has 16 amino acids. The V gene end was trimmed by 5 bases and the J gene end by 4 bases; junction bases not matched to a gene: 6. Germline V CDR1 and CDR2: MNHNY, SVGAGI (reference sequence). CDR3 region: CASSAQGAGGANVLTF. The CDR3 DNA reads as TGTGCCAGCAGTGCACAGGGGGCGGGAGGGGCCAACGTCCTGACTTTC.

This chain joins TRBV13 and TRBJ1-2; D is unresolved. This CDR3 comprises 16 residues. Trimming removed 5 bases at V and 5 bases at J, with 21 bases between. From germline, CDR1 is PRHDT and CDR2 FYEKMQ (reference sequence). CDR3 loop: CASSPPHRDTIYGYTF. CDR3 bases: TGTGCCAGCAGCCCCCCCCACCGGGATACTATATATGGCTACACCTTC.

The CDR3 sequence: CASSVVGTGGTEAFF. The CDR3 nucleotides are TGTGCCAGCAGCGTAGTTGGGACAGGGGGCACTGAAGCTTTCTTT. V usage is TRBV9 and J usage is TRBJ1-1; TRBD1 matches at 11 bases. The CDR3 sequence is 15 residues long. V was pared by 0 bases and J by 4 bases, with 2 bases of the junction left unmatched. Germline V gene data show CDR1 as SGDLS and CDR2 as YYNGEE.

The V call is TRBV29-1, the J call TRBJ2-1; D is ambiguous. Trimming removed 7 bases at V and 0 bases at J, with 7 bases between. Germline CDR1 and CDR2: SQVTM and ANQGSEA. This CDR3 is 12 amino acids long. The CDR3: CSARSSYNEQFF. DNA for the CDR3: TGCAGCGCCAGAAGCTCCTACAATGAGCAGTTCTTC.

A word on this clone: The junction and the germline gene differ at one end; a read error may be behind it. The V call is TRBV7-7, the J call TRBJ2-5; 8 positions match TRBD2. The CDR3 covers 14 residues. Germline loops: CDR1 SSHAT, CDR2 FNYEAQ (reference sequence). CDR3 protein: CASSLARGGETQYF. CDR3 bases: TGTGCTAGCAGCTTAGCCCGGGGGGGAGAGACCCAGTACTTC.

J is TRBJ2-5 and V is TRBV5-4; 11 nucleotides line up with TRBD2. The germline V gene encodes CDR1 SGHNT and CDR2 YYREEE (reference sequence). The CDR3 is made up of 18 amino acids. V shed 4 bases and J 7 bases; nucleotides not matched to a gene: 18. CDR3 in amino acids: CASSLLQTSGIGGRTQYF. The CDR3, as DNA: TGTGCCAGCAGCCTACTGCAGACTAGCGGGATCGGGGGGCGGACCCAGTACTTC.

The chain employs TRBV7-8 and TRBJ2-5, with 11 nucleotides matching TRBD2. The V gene end was trimmed by 1 base and the J gene end by 7 bases; junction bases not matched to a gene: 8. Germline values: CDR1 SGHVS, CDR2 FQNEAQ. The CDR3 extends over 16 amino acids. CDR3 DNA: TGTGCCAGCAGCTTAGGGCTAGCGGGAGGAGGGGGGACCCAGTACTTC. It translates to CASSLGLAGGGGTQYF.

The rearrangement uses TRBV7-8 and TRBJ1-2, with 10 positions matching TRBD1. V gave up 5 bases and J gave up 4 bases; unmatched junction bases: 7. The CDR3 is made up of 15 amino acids. Germline V gene sequence: CDR1 SGHVS, CDR2 FQNEAQ. CDR3 nucleotides: TGTGCCAGCAGCACCCGGGACAGGGGTGGCTATGGCTACACCTTC. Translated: CASSTRDRGGYGYTF.

This chain links TRBV19 with TRBJ1-2; tentatively, D is TRBD1 (5 bases). Per the germline V gene, CDR1 is LNHDA and CDR2 is SQIVND (reference sequence). The CDR3 contains 14 residues. V dropped 6 bases and J dropped 3 bases, with 14 bases sitting between them. CDR3 sequence reads: CASSFQGSDYGYTF. The CDR3 coding sequence is TGTGCCAGTAGCTTCCAGGGCTCTGACTATGGCTACACCTTC.

The chain couples TRBV27 to TRBJ2-7; no definite D call. This CDR3 comprises 16 residues. Deletions cut 4 bases from V and 3 bases from J, with 19 bases between. Germline values: CDR1 MNHEY, CDR2 SMNVEV (reference sequence). The CDR3 sequence: CASSYSSGTLYYEQYF. The CDR3 region has the DNA TGTGCCAGCAGTTACTCCTCGGGTACTTTATACTACGAGCAGTACTTC.

The chain links TRBV19 to TRBJ1-5, with a tentative D call TRBD1 (5 bases). Germline V gene lookup returns CDR1 LNHDA and CDR2 SQIVND (reference sequence). The CDR3 contains 15 residues. V gave up 6 bases and J gave up 0 bases, with 12 bases separating them. The CDR3 bases are TGTGCCAGTAGGGAGAGCCAGGGTAGCAATCAGCCCCAGCATTTT. Amino acid sequence: CASRESQGSNQPQHF.

This clone was seen a handful of times. V usage is TRBV4-3 and J usage is TRBJ2-7; D not resolved. In germline, CDR1 is LGHNA, CDR2 YSLEER. CDR3 length equals 13 residues. Trimming removed 0 bases from V and 1 base from J, with 4 bases in between. CDR3 sequence: CASSQDLSYEQYF. DNA of the CDR3: TGCGCCAGCAGCCAAGATCTTTCCTACGAGCAGTACTTC.

The chain employs TRBV7-9 and TRBJ2-5; tentative D call: TRBD1 (5 bases). The germline CDR1 and CDR2 sequences are SEHNR and FQNEAQ (reference sequence). The CDR3 runs to 13 residues. Trimming shortened V by 5 bases and J by 5 bases, and 12 bases separated the two germline ends. CDR3 sequence reads: CASSHQGGETQYF. The CDR3, as DNA: TGTGCCAGCAGCCACCAGGGTGGGGAGACCCAGTACTTC.

V usage is TRBV6-1 and J usage is TRBJ2-3; D call uncertain. The V and J ends lost 0 bases and 4 bases respectively, with 8 bases between them. Germline CDR1 reads MNHNS; CDR2 reads SASEGT. This CDR3 has 14 amino acids. The CDR3 bases are TGTGCCAGCAGTGAAGCCGATAGTGCAGATACGCAGTATTTT. Translated: CASSEADSADTQYF.

This clone was seen only a few times. The V gene is TRBV6-6, the J gene TRBJ2-1; tentatively, D is TRBD1 (6 bases). Trimming took 6 bases from V and 8 from J, leaving 23 bases between them. The CDR3 spans 16 residues. Germline loops: CDR1 MNHNY, CDR2 SVGAGI (reference sequence). CDR3 nucleotides: TGTGCCAGCAGAACTAAAACAGGGAAGAAGTTCGATGAGCAGTTCTTC. Its protein is CASRTKTGKKFDEQFF.

The genes are TRBV7-2 and TRBJ1-1, with D maybe TRBD1 (6 bases). The length of the CDR3 is 14 residues. V was pared by 6 bases and J by 5 bases, with 16 bases between. The germline gives CDR1 SGHTA, CDR2 FQGNSA. CDR3 in amino acids: CASRSGGGATEAFF. For the CDR3, the DNA is TGTGCCAGCAGGTCTGGTGGGGGGGCGACTGAAGCTTTCTTT.

This clone occurred a few times. The J gene is TRBJ1-5, the V gene TRBV10-3; D perhaps matches TRBD1 (5 bases). V was clipped by 7 bases and J by 8 bases, with 15 bases between them. The CDR3 is 13 amino acids. Germline CDR1 reads ENHRY; CDR2 reads SYGVKD. The CDR3 DNA reads TGTGCCATCACTATCCAGGGTGCTAAGCCCCAGCATTTT. As protein: CAITIQGAKPQHF.